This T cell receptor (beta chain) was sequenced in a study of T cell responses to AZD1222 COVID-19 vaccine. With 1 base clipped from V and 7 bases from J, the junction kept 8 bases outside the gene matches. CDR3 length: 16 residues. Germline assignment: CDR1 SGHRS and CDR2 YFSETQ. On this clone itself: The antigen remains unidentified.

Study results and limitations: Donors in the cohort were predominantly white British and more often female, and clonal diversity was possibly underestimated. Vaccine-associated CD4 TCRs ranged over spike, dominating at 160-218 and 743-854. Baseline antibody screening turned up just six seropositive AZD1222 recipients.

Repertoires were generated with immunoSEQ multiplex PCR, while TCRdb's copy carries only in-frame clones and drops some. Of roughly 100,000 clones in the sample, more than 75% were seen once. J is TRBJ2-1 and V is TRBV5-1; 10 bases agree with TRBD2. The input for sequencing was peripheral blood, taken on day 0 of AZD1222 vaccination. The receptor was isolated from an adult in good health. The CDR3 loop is CASSLTSGNPQNEQFF. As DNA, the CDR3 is TGCGCCAGCAGCTTGACTAGCGGGAATCCGCAGAATGAGCAGTTCTTC.